The clone carrying this T cell receptor beta chain was found once. These data originate in a study of cytomegalovirus exposure and HLA in healthy donors. Trimming took 2 bases from V and 4 from J, leaving 9 bases between them. Per germline, CDR1 SGHRS and CDR2 YFSETQ. The CDR3 runs to 13 residues. With 60 Vbeta and 13 Jbeta primers, the PCR was carried out. Clones were sequenced by immunoSEQ multiplex PCR, and TCRdb holds only the in-frame ones, with some missing. The table shows some 65,000 clones, with 60% to 65% occurring only once. This TCR was sampled from a man younger than 40 in good health and CMV-seronegative. The gene calls are TRBV5-1 and TRBJ1-1, with D unresolved. Sequences were obtained from PBMCs. The CDR3 reads CASSFDRGTEAFF. As DNA, the CDR3 is TGCGCCAGCAGCTTCGATCGCGGCACTGAAGCTTTCTTT.